This T cell receptor beta chain was captured by sequencing in a study of CD8+ T cells in alopecia areata. Study-wide findings and caveats: Whereas mice showed it more clearly, TCR sharing across patients was murkier, possibly because of HLA.

As for this clone: Its antigen is as yet unknown.

Extracted RNA was reverse transcribed into cDNA, the sequencing template. TCRdb keeps only in-frame clones here, not all; method: immunoSEQ multiplex PCR. This sample carries tens of thousands of clones, 45% to 60% of them seen once, and the ten largest clones take approximately 5.7%. CDR1 is SGHRS, CDR2 YFSETQ, per germline. V was trimmed by 1 base and J by 8 bases, leaving 10 bases between them. CDR3 length equals 13 residues. The clonotype originates from a human donor with alopecia areata. The sample taken for sequencing was NKG2D-high CD8+ T cells sorted from blood. This chain uses TRBV5-1 with TRBJ2-1; tentative D call: TRBD2 (6 bases). The CDR3, as DNA: TGCGCCAGCAGCTTGTGGAGGGGCCATGAGCAGTTCTTC. Protein: CASSLWRGHEQFF.